This T cell receptor (beta chain) was profiled in a study of T cell repertoires in cytomegalovirus infection (dated by TCRdb to the late 2010s). About the study as a whole: The HLA type of each donor mattered for the analysis, because public TCR beta signatures pointed to carriage of CMV infection along with the matching HLA type. The paper's findings and limits, for the study overall: Cumulative frequency of public TCR beta family members discriminated carriers of CMV infection plus the relevant HLA type in this cohort and an independent roughly 350-donor cohort. The ex vivo response was dominated by HLA-C-restricted CMV-specific TCR beta clonotypes, which also provided the single most frequent clonotype in two of eight donors.

The sample holds many counts of this clonotype. Its binding antigen is unknown. No per-base quality is available; no much larger clone lies one base away. CDR1 and CDR2 (SEHNR, FQNEAQ) derive from the germline V gene (reference sequence). The V end loses 3 bases and the J end loses 5 bases, and a stretch of 11 bases separates them. There are 13 amino acids in the CDR3, from cysteine to phenylalanine inclusive. Only the CDR3 part of the read is kept: 39 bases, read in frame from the first base. Sequencing used an Illumina HiSeq 1500. The public reads were reprocessed in TCRdb via fastp at Q25 and MiXCR, keeping in-frame beta chains. Every CDR3 protein is listed once, alongside the most common genes and DNA of its rows. The sample table holds a few hundred thousand distinct CDR3 sequences, of which 20% to 25% were seen once. The ten largest clones represent approximately 18% of the sample.

The V and J genes are TRBV7-9 and TRBJ2-7; the D gene is not confidently resolved. The clonotype originates from a human donor in good health (CMV status not recorded). Some clones in this sample may be carry-over from other donors' samples. The sequenced sample was CD8+ T cells from PBMCs. At the DNA level, the sequence is TGTGCCAGCAGCTTGCCTCTCCAACACGAGCAGTACTTC. It encodes CASSLPLQHEQYF.